This entry lists 23 T cell receptor beta chains sequenced from one sample in a study of T cell repertoires in cytomegalovirus infection. No antigen has been identified for these receptors. TCRdb used MiXCR to reprocess the reads, holding one entry per CDR3 protein. The top ten hold approximately 60% of the sample, which has some 200,000 distinct CDR3 sequences, approximately 40% seen once. The sequencing here drew on CD8+ T cells from cultured PBMCs, taken from culture after CMV antigen stimulation. Receptors originate from a human donor in good health (CMV status not recorded). Some clones in this sample may be carry-over from other donors' samples.

The V and J genes are TRBV28 and TRBJ2-1; 8 bases line up with TRBD2. The ends lost 10 bases at V and 6 bases at J; junction bases unmatched: 17. The CDR3 loop spans 16 amino acids. Germline CDR1 MDHEN, CDR2 SYDVKM. The DNA for the CDR3 is TGTGCCATTAAACCTACCGGACTAGCTGCGTTCAATGAGCAGTTCTTC. The encoded protein is CAIKPTGLAAFNEQFF.

This clonotype occurred a few times. This sequence joins TRBV7-9 and TRBJ1-5; D unresolved. Germline lookup yields CDR1 SEHNR and CDR2 FQNEAQ (reference sequence). Trimming shortened V by 1 base and J by 4 bases, and 8 bases separated the two germline ends. This CDR3 spans 14 amino acids. CDR3 region: CASSLGEDNQPQHF. For the CDR3, the DNA is TGTGCCAGCAGCTTAGGGGAGGATAATCAGCCCCAGCATTTT.

This clonotype appeared a few times. V gene TRBV5-1 combines with J gene TRBJ1-4, with D unclear. CDR3 size: 15 residues. Trimming pared 1 base from V and 8 bases from J, leaving 15 bases between. Germline CDR1 and CDR2: SGHRS and YFSETQ. The chain's CDR3 is CASSLLQPVGEKLFF. CDR3 bases: TGCGCCAGCAGCTTGTTACAGCCAGTTGGGGAAAAACTGTTTTTT.

This rearrangement joins TRBV4-2 to TRBJ1-5; the D gene is possibly TRBD1 (5 bases). The V gene lost 4 bases and the J gene lost 3 bases, with 10 bases spanning the gap. Per germline, CDR1 LGHNA and CDR2 YNFKEQ. The CDR3 contains 14 residues. CDR3 DNA: TGTGCCAGCAGCCTGGGACGGGACAATCAGCCCCAGCATTTT. Amino acid sequence: CASSLGRDNQPQHF.

The rearrangement uses TRBV7-3 and TRBJ2-1; tentative D call: TRBD1 (5 bases). Germline CDR1 is SGHTA and CDR2 is FQGTGA. Trimming stripped 5 bases from V and 4 bases from J, with 18 bases between. CDR3 size: 16 residues. As DNA, the CDR3 is TGTGCCAGCAGCGGAAGGGGCAACCCTCCTTACAATGAGCAGTTCTTC. The encoded protein is CASSGRGNPPYNEQFF. Variable domain in full (rest from reference TRBV7-3 and TRBJ2-1): GAGVSQTPSNKVTEKGKYVELRCDPISGHTALYWYRQSLGQGPEFLIYFQGTGAADDSGLPNDRFFAVRPEGSVSTLKIQRTERGDSAVYLCASSGRGNPPYNEQFFGPGTRLTVL.

This sequence joins TRBV2 and TRBJ2-7; D not certain. This CDR3 contains 14 residues. Germline CDR1 and CDR2: SNHLY and FYNNEI. V was clipped by 0 bases and J by 2 bases, with 8 bases between them. The DNA for the CDR3 is TGTGCCAGCAGTGAAGCGCGAATCACCTACGAGCAGTACTTC. Amino acids: CASSEARITYEQYF.

This clonotype showed up just a few times. This chain connects TRBV27 to TRBJ1-4; 8 bases map to TRBD1. Germline V gene sequence: CDR1 MNHEY, CDR2 SMNVEV (reference sequence). There are 15 residues in the CDR3. Trimming at V came to 6 bases and at J to 8 bases, leaving 11 bases not matched to a gene. Here the CDR3 reads CASREDRVTGEKLFF. CDR3 coding DNA: TGTGCCAGCAGGGAGGACAGGGTAACAGGCGAAAAACTGTTTTTT.

The V gene is TRBV7-4, the J gene TRBJ2-3; D is possibly TRBD2 (5 bases). This CDR3 has 17 amino acids. Germline CDR1 and CDR2: SGHVT and SQSDAQ. V lost 3 bases, J lost 1 base, and 17 bases lay in between. DNA for the CDR3: TGTGCCAGCAGCTTTCCGCTCCGGAGTAGCGGCACAGATACGCAGTATTTT. Amino acid sequence: CASSFPLRSSGTDTQYF.

The rearrangement uses TRBV29-1 and TRBJ1-1; D is uncertain. V was trimmed by 7 bases and J by 2 bases, leaving 14 bases between them. CDR3 length equals 13 residues. CDR1 is SQVTM, CDR2 ANQGSEA, per germline. The CDR3 protein is CSGWSLGNTEAFF. DNA of the CDR3: TGCAGCGGGTGGAGTTTGGGCAACACTGAAGCTTTCTTT.

The J gene is TRBJ2-3, the V gene TRBV11-2; 8 nucleotides line up with TRBD1. The CDR3 loop spans 14 amino acids. V shed 3 bases, J shed 4 bases, and the junction held 3 bases outside the gene matches. From germline, CDR1 is SGHAT and CDR2 FQNNGV. The DNA for the CDR3 is TGTGCCAGCAGCTTCAAGACAGGGGCAGATACGCAGTATTTT. Its protein is CASSFKTGADTQYF.

This clonotype was counted only a few times. The V and J genes are TRBV27 and TRBJ1-1, with 7 bases lining up with TRBD1. Germline trimming cut 2 bases from V and 6 bases from J; bases unmatched to any gene: 3. CDR1 and CDR2 (germline): MNHEY, SMNVEV (reference sequence). The CDR3 length is 13 residues. Here the CDR3 DNA reads TGTGCCAGCAGTTTAAGGGGGCGACCTGAAGCTTTCTTT. It translates to CASSLRGRPEAFF.

This clonotype was recorded a few times. The chain recombines TRBV29-1 with TRBJ2-7; TRBD1 is a possible D gene (6 bases). Germline CDR1 and CDR2: SQVTM and ANQGSEA. V lost 7 bases to trimming and J lost 3 bases, with 13 bases between them. The CDR3 is 12 residues long. CDR3 loop: CSATKTGYEQYF. CDR3 in DNA: TGCAGCGCCACTAAGACAGGCTACGAGCAGTACTTC.

This clonotype was recorded a few times. The chain links TRBV20-1 to TRBJ1-1, with D unclear. The CDR3 has 12 residues. The germline CDR1 and CDR2 sequences are DFQATT and SNEGSKA (reference sequence). Trimming removed 4 bases at V and 1 base at J, with 7 bases between. In DNA form, the CDR3 reads TGCAGTGCTATCGCCGGGAACACTGAAGCTTTCTTT. This translates into CSAIAGNTEAFF.

This clonotype showed up many times. The genes are TRBV4-1 and TRBJ2-7; D is unresolved. From germline, CDR1 is MGHRA and CDR2 YSYEKL. The CDR3 covers 14 residues. V lost 0 bases and J lost 5, with 11 bases in between. CDR3 in DNA: TGCGCCAGCAGCCAAGAATGGGTTGAAAACGAGCAGTACTTC. This encodes CASSQEWVENEQYF.

CDR3 in amino acids: CASRTGAGEQFF. The CDR3 DNA is TGTGCCAGTAGAACGGGAGCGGGTGAGCAGTTCTTC. The chain joins TRBV19 to TRBJ2-1; a possible D gene is TRBD2 (6 bases). CDR1 and CDR2 from the germline V gene are LNHDA and SQIVND (reference sequence). V was clipped by 6 bases and J by 9 bases, with 12 bases between them. This CDR3 spans 12 amino acids.

This sequence joins TRBV12-3 or TRBV12-4 and TRBJ1-1; maybe TRBD1 (5 bases). V shed 2 bases and J shed 8 bases, with 21 bases lying between them. The length of the CDR3 is 16 residues. In DNA, the CDR3 is TGTGCCAGCAGTTTACAGCCGCGACCGGGACCGCCCGAAGCTTTCTTT. This translates into CASSLQPRPGPPEAFF.

V usage is TRBV27 and J usage is TRBJ2-3; TRBD2 matches at 14 bases. Germline trimming cut 1 base from V and 4 bases from J; bases unmatched to any gene: 1. The CDR3 is made up of 16 amino acids. In germline, CDR1 is MNHEY, CDR2 SMNVEV (reference sequence). Here the CDR3 reads CASSLLGLAGADTQYF. The CDR3 DNA follows: TGTGCCAGCAGTTTATTGGGACTAGCGGGAGCAGATACGCAGTATTTT.

This chain links TRBV11-2 with TRBJ2-1; the match to TRBD1 covers 7 bases. V dropped 3 bases and J dropped 7; count of bases not matched to a gene: 3. In germline, CDR1 is SGHAT, CDR2 FQNNGV. The CDR3 consists of 13 residues. The CDR3 sequence is CASSFPQGNEQFF. The CDR3 DNA is TGTGCCAGCAGCTTCCCACAGGGGAATGAGCAGTTCTTC.

This clonotype showed up just a few times. The chain combines TRBV5-4 with TRBJ1-2, with D uncertain. CDR1 and CDR2 from the germline V gene are SGHNT and YYREEE (reference sequence). This CDR3 is built from 14 residues. V dropped 0 bases and J dropped 4 bases, with 10 bases sitting between them. Written as DNA, the CDR3 is TGTGCCAGCAGCTTGGATCGGGGTACCTATGGCTACACCTTC. It encodes CASSLDRGTYGYTF.

The chain links TRBV20-1 to TRBJ2-1, with 7 bases aligning to TRBD2. V gave up 0 bases and J gave up 7 bases; unmatched junction bases: 9. The CDR3 contains 15 residues. Germline V lookup: CDR1 DFQATT, CDR2 SNEGSKA (reference sequence). CDR3 sequence: CSARDRQPGGNEQFF. In nucleotides, the CDR3 is TGCAGTGCTAGAGATCGTCAACCGGGGGGAAATGAGCAGTTCTTC.

The genes are TRBV27 and TRBJ2-7; D gene uncertain. CDR1 and CDR2 (germline): MNHEY, SMNVEV (reference sequence). V dropped 2 bases and J dropped 0 bases, with 8 bases sitting between them. The CDR3 covers 14 residues. CDR3 in DNA: TGTGCCAGCAGTTTAAGGGTTTCCTCCTACGAGCAGTACTTC. Translation gives CASSLRVSSYEQYF.

The gene calls are TRBV12-5 and TRBJ2-3; D assignment may be TRBD1 or TRBD2 (5 bases each). CDR1 and CDR2 (germline): LGHNT, FRNRAP. The V end was cut by 5 bases, the J end by 0 bases, with 12 bases between. The CDR3 is 15 residues long. The CDR3 loop reads CASGPTGASTDTQYF. CDR3 DNA: TGTGCTAGTGGTCCAACCGGGGCTAGCACAGATACGCAGTATTTT.

V and J are TRBV28 and TRBJ1-5, with 9 bases fitting TRBD1. This CDR3 has 14 residues. Germline CDR1 reads MDHEN; CDR2 reads SYDVKM. V lost 3 bases to trimming and J lost 5 bases; unmatched junction nucleotides: 2. The CDR3, as DNA: TGTGCCAGCAGTTTGGGACAGGGTGATCAGCCCCAGCATTTT. Its protein product is CASSLGQGDQPQHF.